This T cell receptor (beta chain) was sequenced for a study of cytomegalovirus exposure and HLA in healthy donors. Primers: 60 Vbeta forward and 13 Jbeta reverse. Clones were sequenced by immunoSEQ multiplex PCR, and TCRdb holds only the in-frame ones, with some missing. The sample has about 120,000 clones, around 80% seen once. As to this clone: Its antigen is not identified.

Overall study findings and caveats: Highly shared sequence variants in one cluster were likely a sequencing artifact. Later work associated more than 15,000 TCR beta sequences with HLA alleles at 0.05 false discovery rate. In a later analysis, an Asian-associated ancestry cluster reportedly showed fewer N-insertions than the approximately 610-donor mean. Solely CMV serostatus was available to characterize immune exposure.

Germline CDR1 and CDR2: SGHKS and YYEKEE (reference sequence). The CDR3 extends over 17 amino acids. With 2 bases clipped from V and 5 bases from J, the junction kept 14 bases outside the gene matches. The specimen was PBMCs. The rearrangement links TRBV5-5 to TRBJ1-2, with 8 positions matching TRBD1. The sequence came from a man between 25 and 39 years old in good health and CMV-seropositive. The CDR3 loop reads CASSFGPGQVRGYGYTF. The CDR3 region has the DNA TGTGCCAGCAGCTTCGGTCCGGGACAGGTGCGCGGGTATGGCTACACCTTC.